This T cell receptor (beta chain) appears in the sequencing data of a study of cytomegalovirus exposure and HLA in healthy donors. Study observations and caveats: Diagnosis of cytomegalovirus status made by the classifier reportedly showed high specificity and sensitivity. Presence/absence analyses assumed roughly uniform sequencing depth across donors.

Amplification used 60 Vbeta primers and 13 Jbeta primers. Produced via immunoSEQ multiplex PCR; TCRdb's table is partial and in-frame only. The table lists over 75,000 clones, roughly 67% of them singletons. This CDR3 is built from 14 residues. CDR1 and CDR2 from the germline V gene are SQVTM and ANQGSEA. V lost 2 bases and J lost 7, with 17 bases in between. Comment on this clone: Antigen unknown.

Sequencing used PBMCs. This receptor was taken from a human donor in good health. The rearrangement links TRBV29-1 to TRBJ1-1; a possible D gene is TRBD1 (5 bases). The CDR3 reads CSVERDPGLGEAFF. The CDR3 region has the DNA TGCAGCGTTGAACGAGACCCAGGGCTGGGTGAAGCTTTCTTT.